The entry that follows covers one T cell receptor (beta chain) sequence. A J-beta primer mix and a sample-barcoded 5' primer were used in a second PCR of about 7 to 12 cycles. TCRdb redid the calling of the 5' RACE reads with MiXCR, one entry per CDR3 protein. This table has fewer than 1,200,000 distinct CDR3 sequences, roughly 24% appearing once. These data come from a study of blood T cells in healthy people across ages. The CDR3 has 15 residues. The germline V gene encodes CDR1 MNHEY and CDR2 SMNVEV (reference sequence). V was clipped by 5 bases and J by 1 base; unmatched bases: 7. The same sample was also studied in work on T cells of mothers and their children. From that report: Related mother and child pairs showed slightly greater overlap (not significant) than unrelated pairs did.

The specimen sequenced was blood. The chain recombines TRBV27 with TRBJ2-7; 8 bases align to TRBD2. The receptor was derived from a girl between 2 and 10 years old in good health. The CDR3 is CASSLKAGASYEQYF. In nucleotides, the CDR3 is TGTGCCAGCAGTCTCAAAGCGGGGGCGTCCTACGAGCAGTACTTC.